The 22 T cell receptor beta chains presented below share a single source sample, sequenced in a study of stem cell transplantation in POMP-related autoinflammatory disease (dated by TCRdb to the early 2020s). No antigen has been identified for these receptors. According to the study, the label for this sample's time point signals: before hematopoietic stem cell transplant. The library was made by the immunoSEQ multiplex PCR assay. Here the immuneACCESS table is served through TCRdb, limited to in-frame sequences with V and J called. Missing clones are a known gap in these copies; in checked studies unresolved V genes cover under half, and the rest lacks a known reason. The sample profile shows 11,000 or so clones; more than 85% of them were found once. The ten largest account for around 50% of the sample. Findings and caveats that apply to the study as a whole: A trend toward lower TRB diversity and higher clonality was observed in PRAID patients across all analyzed T-cell subsets. The number of unique TRB V-J gene pairings in PRAID patients was restricted.

This sample comprised CD8+ T cells from PBMCs, obtained before stem cell transplantation. The receptors derive from a human donor with POMP-related autoinflammation and immune dysregulation (PRAID).

The table lists this clone with a count of one. The rearrangement links TRBV7-6 to TRBJ2-1; 11 positions match TRBD1. V trimming: 0 bases; J trimming: 6 bases; junction bases outside the gene matches: 4. This CDR3 has 16 amino acids. Germline values: CDR1 SGHVS, CDR2 FNYEAQ. The CDR3 loop reads CASSLAIGQGANEQFF. CDR3 nucleotide sequence: TGTGCCAGCAGCTTAGCGATAGGACAGGGGGCCAATGAGCAGTTCTTC.

The rearrangement uses TRBV5-8 and TRBJ2-7; a possible D gene is TRBD2 (6 bases). The CDR3 length is 12 residues. The V end was cut by 8 bases, the J end by 7 bases, with 16 bases between. Germline V gene lookup returns CDR1 SGHTS and CDR2 YDEGEE. In nucleotides, the CDR3 is TGTGCCAGTTCGGAGGGGAACGGTGAGCAGTACTTC. This gives the protein CASSEGNGEQYF.

The V and J genes are TRBV29-1 and TRBJ2-1; weak D call: TRBD2 (7 bases). Germline V gene data show CDR1 as SQVTM and CDR2 as ANQGSEA. V lost 4 bases and J lost 8, with 15 bases in between. The CDR3 sequence is 13 residues long. The CDR3 bases are TGCAGCGTTGTAGAGGGGGGGCCGTATGAGCAGTTCTTC. It is translated as CSVVEGGPYEQFF.

V usage is TRBV11-2 and J usage is TRBJ2-3; D is unresolved. CDR1 is SGHAT, CDR2 FQNNGV, per germline. This CDR3 comprises 11 residues. V lost 3 bases to trimming and J lost 4 bases, with 2 bases between them. The CDR3 nucleotides read TGTGCCAGCAGCTTCTCAGATACGCAGTATTTT. Its protein product is CASSFSDTQYF.

CDR3 coding DNA: TGCGCCAGCAGCTTGGGTCAGGACTCGGTGAACACTGAAGCTTTCTTT. Translated: CASSLGQDSVNTEAFF. J is TRBJ1-1 and V is TRBV5-1, with unresolved D. The CDR3 is 16 amino acids. Trimming shortened V by 0 bases and J by 0 bases, and 12 bases separated the two germline ends. The V gene's germline CDR1 is SGHRS and CDR2 YFSETQ. Complete variable domain (other parts from reference TRBV5-1 and TRBJ1-1): KAGVTQTPRYLIKTRGQQVTLSCSPISGHRSVSWYQQTPGQGLQFLFEYFSETQRNKGNFPGRFSGRQFSNSRSEMNVSTLELGDSALYLCASSLGQDSVNTEAFFGQGTRLTVV.

The rearrangement links TRBV5-6 to TRBJ1-1; D unresolved. Trimming removed 1 base from V and 5 bases from J, with 15 bases in between. This CDR3 is 15 amino acids long. The germline V gene encodes CDR1 SGHDT and CDR2 YYEEEE. The DNA of the CDR3 is TGTGCCAGCAGCTTGACCTGGACCGGTGGTACTGAAGCTTTCTTT. Amino acids: CASSLTWTGGTEAFF.

The V call is TRBV29-1, the J call TRBJ2-1; D may correspond to TRBD1 or TRBD2 (5 bases each). Looked up from germline, CDR1 is SQVTM and CDR2 is ANQGSEA. The CDR3 runs to 14 residues. The V end was cut by 1 base, the J end by 8 bases, with 15 bases between. CDR3: CSVEAWDLGDEQFF. Here the CDR3 DNA reads TGCAGCGTTGAAGCATGGGACCTAGGGGATGAGCAGTTCTTC.

V usage is TRBV30 and J usage is TRBJ1-2; a possible D gene is TRBD1 (5 bases). CDR1 and CDR2 (germline): GTSNPN, SVGIG (reference sequence). The CDR3 contains 12 residues. V lost 1 base and J lost 8, with 11 bases in between. DNA for the CDR3: TGTGCCTGGAGTGAGGGGCAGGGAGGCTACACCTTC. Its translation is CAWSEGQGGYTF. The complete variable domain, with remaining parts taken from reference TRBV30 and TRBJ1-2, reads SQTIHQWPATLVQPVGSPLSLECTVEGTSNPNLYWYRQAAGRGLQLLFYSVGIGQISSEVPQNLSASRPQDRQFILSSKKLLLSDSGFYLCAWSEGQGGYTFGSGTRLTVV.

J is TRBJ1-2 and V is TRBV30, with a tentative D call TRBD1 (5 bases). Per the germline V gene, CDR1 is GTSNPN and CDR2 is SVGIG (reference sequence). V dropped 3 bases and J dropped 4 bases, with 21 bases sitting between them. The CDR3 has 16 amino acids. The CDR3 sequence: CAWRVNGIPGGYGYTF. The DNA of the CDR3 is TGTGCCTGGAGGGTCAACGGGATCCCGGGGGGCTATGGCTACACCTTC.

The chain joins TRBV27 to TRBJ2-1, with D unresolved. Per germline, CDR1 MNHEY and CDR2 SMNVEV (reference sequence). CDR3 length: 13 amino acids. V was pared by 5 bases and J by 6 bases, with 11 bases between. CDR3 bases: TGTGCCAGCAGTCCTAGTAACCCCAATGAGCAGTTCTTC. Translation gives CASSPSNPNEQFF.

CDR3 sequence: CASSPHRARNGYTF. CDR3 DNA sequence: TGTGCCAGTAGTCCCCATCGCGCCCGAAATGGCTACACCTTC. The chain carries TRBV19 and TRBJ1-2; D gene uncertain. V shed 5 bases and J shed 6 bases, with 16 bases lying between them. The CDR3 sequence is 14 residues long. In germline, CDR1 is LNHDA, CDR2 SQIVND (reference sequence).

The chain is built from TRBV9 and TRBJ2-3; D perhaps matches TRBD2 (5 bases). V lost 3 bases and J 0 bases, leaving 11 bases between the germline ends. CDR1 SGDLS and CDR2 YYNGEE come from the germline V gene. The CDR3 runs to 15 residues. CDR3: CASSDGGGSTDTQYF. As DNA, the CDR3 is TGTGCCAGCAGCGATGGAGGTGGTAGCACAGATACGCAGTATTTT.

The chain links TRBV4-1 to TRBJ1-5, with D unresolved. Between the trimmed V and J ends, which lost 0 bases and 6 bases, there was a span of 9 bases. This CDR3 has 14 residues. Per the germline V gene, CDR1 is MGHRA and CDR2 is YSYEKL. CDR3 DNA: TGCGCCAGCAGCCAAGATAAAGAAACTCAGCCCCAGCATTTT. Amino acids: CASSQDKETQPQHF.

This chain links TRBV11-2 with TRBJ2-3; a weak D match, TRBD2 (6 bases). Germline V gene data show CDR1 as SGHAT and CDR2 as FQNNGV. The V gene lost 5 bases and the J gene lost 4 bases, with 19 bases spanning the gap. This CDR3 has 16 residues. This CDR3 reads CASSPPVAGLADTQYF. DNA for the CDR3: TGTGCCAGCAGCCCCCCCGTGGCGGGGCTGGCAGATACGCAGTATTTT.

CDR3: CASSSDNRGEQFF. CDR3 DNA: TGTGCCAGCAGCTCGGATAACAGGGGTGAGCAGTTCTTC. This chain connects TRBV7-3 to TRBJ2-1; 7 bases map to TRBD1. The V segment lost 4 bases and the J segment 9 bases; nucleotides outside the gene matches: 6. This CDR3 has 13 amino acids. Germline lookup yields CDR1 SGHTA and CDR2 FQGTGA.

The chain has TRBV11-2 and TRBJ2-1, with a weak D call TRBD2 (6 bases). The length of the CDR3 is 16 residues. V gave up 5 bases and J gave up 1 base, with 15 bases separating them. Germline V gives CDR1 SGHAT, CDR2 FQNNGV. CDR3 nucleotides: TGTGCCAGCAGCCTAGCCGGGAGAGGGTCCTACAATGAGCAGTTCTTC. Translated: CASSLAGRGSYNEQFF.

This rearrangement joins TRBV11-2 to TRBJ2-5; TRBD2 is a possible D gene (5 bases). Trimming took off 0 bases at V and 5 bases at J, with 16 bases between the two ends. This CDR3 comprises 16 residues. Germline V gives CDR1 SGHAT, CDR2 FQNNGV. CDR3 sequence: CASSLESAGVTETQYF. The CDR3 region has the DNA TGTGCCAGCAGCTTAGAAAGTGCCGGGGTAACGGAGACCCAGTACTTC.

V and J are TRBV28 and TRBJ2-7; no firm D call. The V gene lost 3 bases and the J gene lost 0 bases, with 6 bases spanning the gap. CDR3 length equals 13 residues. Looked up from germline, CDR1 is MDHEN and CDR2 is SYDVKM. The CDR3 spells CASSFSSSYEQYF. As DNA, the CDR3 is TGTGCCAGCAGTTTCTCCTCCTCCTACGAGCAGTACTTC.

This clone is a singleton in its sample. This chain uses TRBV7-2 with TRBJ2-1, with a tentative D call TRBD1 (6 bases). V was clipped by 1 base and J by 7 bases, with 8 bases between them. The germline gives CDR1 SGHTA, CDR2 FQGNSA. This CDR3 comprises 13 residues. CDR3 loop: CASSLEQGNEQFF. CDR3 in DNA: TGTGCCAGCAGCTTAGAGCAGGGGAATGAGCAGTTCTTC.

This chain uses TRBV6-5 with TRBJ1-2; D is unresolved. The CDR3 spans 15 residues. From germline, CDR1 is MNHEY and CDR2 SVGAGI. Trimming cost V 0 bases and J 6 bases, with 14 bases left between them. In nucleotides, the CDR3 is TGTGCCAGCAGTTACTCCCCGGACTTGTTCGATGGCTACACCTTC. Amino acids: CASSYSPDLFDGYTF.

The J gene is TRBJ2-1, the V gene TRBV11-2; 8 bases are a match to TRBD2. The CDR3 has 14 residues. Per the germline V gene, CDR1 is SGHAT and CDR2 is FQNNGV. The junction had 8 bases not matched to a gene; V was cut back by 5 bases and J by 8 bases. The CDR3: CASSRLTSVDEQFF. The DNA of the CDR3 is TGTGCCAGCAGCAGATTGACTAGCGTCGATGAGCAGTTCTTC.

J is TRBJ2-2 and V is TRBV6-1, with D maybe TRBD1 (5 bases). V lost 7 bases to trimming and J lost 0 bases, with 6 bases between them. The CDR3 is made up of 13 amino acids. Germline CDR1 reads MNHNS; CDR2 reads SASEGT. The CDR3 is CASKGTNTGELFF. In nucleotides, the CDR3 is TGTGCCAGCAAGGGGACGAACACCGGGGAGCTGTTTTTT.